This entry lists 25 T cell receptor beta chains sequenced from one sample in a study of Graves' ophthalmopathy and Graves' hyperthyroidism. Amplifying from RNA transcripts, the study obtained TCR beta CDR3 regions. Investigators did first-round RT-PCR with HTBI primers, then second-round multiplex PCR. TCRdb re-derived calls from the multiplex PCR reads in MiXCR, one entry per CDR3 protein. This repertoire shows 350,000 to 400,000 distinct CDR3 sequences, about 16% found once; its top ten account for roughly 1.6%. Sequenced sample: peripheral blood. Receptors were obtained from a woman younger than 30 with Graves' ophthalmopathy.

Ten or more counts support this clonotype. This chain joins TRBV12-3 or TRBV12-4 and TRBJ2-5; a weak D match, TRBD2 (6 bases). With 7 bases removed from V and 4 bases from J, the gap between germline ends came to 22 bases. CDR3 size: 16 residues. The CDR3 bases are TGTGCCAGCAACCTCCGAGCGGGCCCAGTAGGAGAGACCCAGTACTTC. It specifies CASNLRAGPVGETQYF.

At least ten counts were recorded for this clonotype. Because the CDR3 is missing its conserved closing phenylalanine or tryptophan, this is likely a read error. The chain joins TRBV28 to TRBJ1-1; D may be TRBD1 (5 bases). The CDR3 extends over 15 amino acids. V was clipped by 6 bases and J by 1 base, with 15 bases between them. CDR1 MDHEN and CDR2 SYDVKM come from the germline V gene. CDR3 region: CASSNDRKWNTEAFS. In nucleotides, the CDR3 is TGTGCCAGCAGCAACGACAGAAAGTGGAACACTGAAGCTTTCTCT.

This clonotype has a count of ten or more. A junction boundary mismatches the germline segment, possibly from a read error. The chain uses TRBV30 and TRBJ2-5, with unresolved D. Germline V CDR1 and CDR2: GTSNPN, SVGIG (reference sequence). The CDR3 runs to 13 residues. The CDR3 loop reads CAWNPNLQGTQYF. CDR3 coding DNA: TGTGCCTGGAACCCTAACCTCCAAGGGACCCAGTACTTC. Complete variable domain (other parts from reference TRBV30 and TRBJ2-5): SQTIHQWPATLVQPVGSPLSLECTVEGTSNPNLYWYRQAAGRGLQLLFYSVGIGQISSEVPQNLSASRPQDRQFILSSKKLLLSDSGFYLCAWNPNLQGTQYFGPGTRLLVL.

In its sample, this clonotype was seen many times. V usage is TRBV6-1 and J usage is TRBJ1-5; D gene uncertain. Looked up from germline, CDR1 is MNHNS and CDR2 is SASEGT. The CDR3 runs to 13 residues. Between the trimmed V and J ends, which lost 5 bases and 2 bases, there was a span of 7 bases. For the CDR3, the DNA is TGTGCCAGCAGTATAGAGGGCAATCAGCCCCAGCATTTT. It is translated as CASSIEGNQPQHF.

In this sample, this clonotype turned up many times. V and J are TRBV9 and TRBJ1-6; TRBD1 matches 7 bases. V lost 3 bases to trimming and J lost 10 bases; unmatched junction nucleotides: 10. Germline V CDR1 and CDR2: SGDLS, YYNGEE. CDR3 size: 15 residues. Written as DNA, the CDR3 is TGTGCCAGCAGCGAGGGACAGTTAACTAACTCACCCCTCCACTTT. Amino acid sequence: CASSEGQLTNSPLHF.

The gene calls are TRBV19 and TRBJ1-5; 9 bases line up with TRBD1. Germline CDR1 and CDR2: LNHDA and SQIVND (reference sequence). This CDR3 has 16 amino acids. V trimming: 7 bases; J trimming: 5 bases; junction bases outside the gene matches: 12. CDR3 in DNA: TGTGCCAGTAAGAGGACAGGGGCGTATAGGGATCAGCCCCAGCATTTT. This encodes CASKRTGAYRDQPQHF.

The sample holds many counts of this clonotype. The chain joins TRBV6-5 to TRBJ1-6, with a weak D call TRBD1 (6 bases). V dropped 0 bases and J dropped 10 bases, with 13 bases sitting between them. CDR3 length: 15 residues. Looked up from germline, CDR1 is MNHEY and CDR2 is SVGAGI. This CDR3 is CASSYSIQGRSPLHF. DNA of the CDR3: TGTGCCAGCAGTTACTCGATTCAGGGGAGGTCACCCCTCCACTTT.

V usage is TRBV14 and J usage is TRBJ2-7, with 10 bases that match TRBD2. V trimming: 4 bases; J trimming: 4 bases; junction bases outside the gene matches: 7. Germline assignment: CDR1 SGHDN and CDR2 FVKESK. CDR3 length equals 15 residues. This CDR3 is CASSPRASGSYEQYF. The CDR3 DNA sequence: TGTGCCAGCAGCCCTCGGGCTAGCGGGAGTTACGAGCAGTACTTC.

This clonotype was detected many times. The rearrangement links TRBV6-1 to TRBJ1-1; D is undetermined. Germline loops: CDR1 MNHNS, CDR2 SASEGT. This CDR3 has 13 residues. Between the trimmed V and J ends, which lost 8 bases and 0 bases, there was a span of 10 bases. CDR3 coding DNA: TGTGCCAGCGTATCGACTATGAACACTGAAGCTTTCTTT. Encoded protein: CASVSTMNTEAFF.

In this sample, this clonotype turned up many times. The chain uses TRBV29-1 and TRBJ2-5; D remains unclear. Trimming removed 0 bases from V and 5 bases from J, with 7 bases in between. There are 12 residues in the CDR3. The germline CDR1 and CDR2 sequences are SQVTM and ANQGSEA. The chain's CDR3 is CSVEEGGETQYF. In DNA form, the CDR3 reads TGCAGCGTTGAAGAGGGCGGCGAGACCCAGTACTTC.

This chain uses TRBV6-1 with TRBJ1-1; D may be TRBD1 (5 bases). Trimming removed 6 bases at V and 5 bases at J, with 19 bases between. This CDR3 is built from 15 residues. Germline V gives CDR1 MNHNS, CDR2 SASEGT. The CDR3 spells CASRTHKSGSTEAFF. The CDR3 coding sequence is TGTGCCAGCAGAACACACAAGTCAGGGAGTACTGAAGCTTTCTTT.

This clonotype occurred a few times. In DNA, the CDR3 is TGTGCCAGCAGTTACTCGCGCCCTGGGGAGCTGTTTTTT. Translated, it gives CASSYSRPGELFF. V is TRBV6-2 or TRBV6-3 and J is TRBJ2-2, with D hard to call. The CDR3 contains 13 residues. In germline, CDR1 is MNHEY, CDR2 SVGEGT. Trimming took off 0 bases at V and 8 bases at J, with 7 bases between the two ends.

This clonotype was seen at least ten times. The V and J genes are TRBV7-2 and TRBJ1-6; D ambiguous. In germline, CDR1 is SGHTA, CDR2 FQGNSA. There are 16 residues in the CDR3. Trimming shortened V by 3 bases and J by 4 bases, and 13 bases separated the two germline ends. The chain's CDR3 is CASSLMESSYNSPLHF. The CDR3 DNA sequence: TGTGCCAGCAGCTTGATGGAGAGTAGTTATAATTCACCCCTCCACTTT.

As DNA, the CDR3 is TGTGCCAGCAGTTTAAGTGAGGACCACTATGGCTACACCTTC. Protein product: CASSLSEDHYGYTF. The chain combines TRBV28 with TRBJ1-2; no firm D call. The V end lost 2 bases, the J end lost 3 bases, and 10 bases lay between the germline ends. This CDR3 is built from 14 residues. CDR1 is MDHEN and CDR2 is SYDVKM in the germline V gene.

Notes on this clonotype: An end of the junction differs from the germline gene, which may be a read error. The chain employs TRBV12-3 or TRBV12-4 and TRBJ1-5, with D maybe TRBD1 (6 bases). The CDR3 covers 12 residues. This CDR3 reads CATQGGNRPQHF. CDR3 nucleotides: TGTGCCACTCAAGGGGGTAATCGGCCCCAGCATTTT.

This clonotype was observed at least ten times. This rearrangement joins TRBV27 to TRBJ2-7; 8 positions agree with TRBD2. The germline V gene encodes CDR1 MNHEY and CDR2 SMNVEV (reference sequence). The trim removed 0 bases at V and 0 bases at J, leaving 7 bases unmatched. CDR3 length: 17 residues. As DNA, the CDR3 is TGTGCCAGCAGTTTATCGAACCTCGGGGGGGCCTCCTACGAGCAGTACTTC. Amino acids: CASSLSNLGGASYEQYF.

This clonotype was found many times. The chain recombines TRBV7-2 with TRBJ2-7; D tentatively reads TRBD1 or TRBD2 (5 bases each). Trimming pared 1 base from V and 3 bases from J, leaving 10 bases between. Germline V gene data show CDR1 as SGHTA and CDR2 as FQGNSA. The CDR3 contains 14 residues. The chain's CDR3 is CASSLDQGRYEQYF. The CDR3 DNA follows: TGTGCCAGCAGCTTAGATCAGGGACGCTACGAGCAGTACTTC.

The CDR3 DNA reads as TGTGCCAGCAGCCTCGACAGGGTGCGGAGTGGCTACACCTTC. This translates into CASSLDRVRSGYTF. J is TRBJ1-2 and V is TRBV6-1; TRBD1 agrees at 7 bases. The CDR3 runs to 14 residues. CDR1 is MNHNS, CDR2 SASEGT, per germline. V lost 6 bases and J lost 7; bases outside the gene matches: 11.

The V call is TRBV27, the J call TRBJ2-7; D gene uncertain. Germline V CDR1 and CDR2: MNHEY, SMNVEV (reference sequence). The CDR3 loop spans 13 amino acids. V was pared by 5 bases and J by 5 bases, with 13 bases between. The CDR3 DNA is TGTGCCAGCAGTCCAGAATGGAGTAACGAGCAGTACTTC. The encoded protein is CASSPEWSNEQYF.

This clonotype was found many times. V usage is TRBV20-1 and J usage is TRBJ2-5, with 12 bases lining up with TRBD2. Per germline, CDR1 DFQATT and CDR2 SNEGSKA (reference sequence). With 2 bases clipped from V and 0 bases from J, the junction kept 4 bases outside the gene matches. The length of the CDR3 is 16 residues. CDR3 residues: CSARKRTSGDQETQYF. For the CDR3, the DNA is TGCAGTGCTAGAAAAAGGACTAGCGGGGACCAAGAGACCCAGTACTTC.

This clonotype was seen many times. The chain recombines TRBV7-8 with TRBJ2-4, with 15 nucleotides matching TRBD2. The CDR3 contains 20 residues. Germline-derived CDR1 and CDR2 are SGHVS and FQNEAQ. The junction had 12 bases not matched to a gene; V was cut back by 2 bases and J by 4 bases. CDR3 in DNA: TGTGCCAGCAGCTTATATAGTCCCGGGACTAGCGGGAGGCCTAAAAACATTCAGTACTTC. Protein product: CASSLYSPGTSGRPKNIQYF.

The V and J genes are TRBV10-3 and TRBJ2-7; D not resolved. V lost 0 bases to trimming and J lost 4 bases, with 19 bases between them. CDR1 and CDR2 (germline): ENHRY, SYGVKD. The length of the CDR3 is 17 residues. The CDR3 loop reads CAISESSRGSTLYEQYF. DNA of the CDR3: TGTGCCATCAGTGAGTCCTCGCGCGGTAGCACCCTTTACGAGCAGTACTTC.

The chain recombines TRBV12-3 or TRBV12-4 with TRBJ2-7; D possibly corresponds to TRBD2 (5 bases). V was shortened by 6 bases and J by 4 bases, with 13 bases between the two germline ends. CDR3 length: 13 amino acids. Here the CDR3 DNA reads TGTGCCAGCAGCGGAGGACTGGGGTACGAGCAGTACTTC. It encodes CASSGGLGYEQYF.

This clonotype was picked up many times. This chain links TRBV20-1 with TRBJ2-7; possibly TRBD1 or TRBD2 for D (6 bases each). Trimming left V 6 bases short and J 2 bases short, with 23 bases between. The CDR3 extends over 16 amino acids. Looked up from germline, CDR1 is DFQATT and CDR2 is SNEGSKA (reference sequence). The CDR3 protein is CSALNPGVEGAYEQYF. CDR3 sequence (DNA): TGCAGTGCCCTGAACCCCGGTGTGGAGGGGGCCTACGAGCAGTACTTC.

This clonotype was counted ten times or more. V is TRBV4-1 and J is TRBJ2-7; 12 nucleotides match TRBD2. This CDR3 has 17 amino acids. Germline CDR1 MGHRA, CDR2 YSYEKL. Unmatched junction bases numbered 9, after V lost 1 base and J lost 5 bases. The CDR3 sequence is CASSQGSSGGAKNEQYF. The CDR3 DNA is TGCGCCAGCAGCCAAGGGTCTAGCGGGGGGGCGAAAAACGAGCAGTACTTC.